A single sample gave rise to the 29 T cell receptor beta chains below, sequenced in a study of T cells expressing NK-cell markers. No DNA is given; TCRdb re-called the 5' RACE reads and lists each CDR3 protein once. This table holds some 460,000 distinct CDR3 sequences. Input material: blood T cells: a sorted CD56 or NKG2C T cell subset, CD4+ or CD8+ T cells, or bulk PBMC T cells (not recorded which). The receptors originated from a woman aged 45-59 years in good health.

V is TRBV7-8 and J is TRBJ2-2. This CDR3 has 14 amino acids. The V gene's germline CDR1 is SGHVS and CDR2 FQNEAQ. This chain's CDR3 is CASSPHGKTGELFF.

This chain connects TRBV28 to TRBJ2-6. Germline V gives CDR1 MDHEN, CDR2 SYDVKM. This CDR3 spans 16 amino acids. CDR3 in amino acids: CASRPGRFSGANVLTF.

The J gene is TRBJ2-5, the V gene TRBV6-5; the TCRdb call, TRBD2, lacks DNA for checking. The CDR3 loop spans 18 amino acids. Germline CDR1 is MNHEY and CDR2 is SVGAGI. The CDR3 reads CASSLDQGTSGRQETQYF.

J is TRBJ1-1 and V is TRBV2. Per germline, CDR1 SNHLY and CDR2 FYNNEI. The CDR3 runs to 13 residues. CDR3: CASNQWDSTEAFF.

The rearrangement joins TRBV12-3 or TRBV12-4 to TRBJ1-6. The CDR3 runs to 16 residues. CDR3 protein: CASSQRALGINSPLHF.

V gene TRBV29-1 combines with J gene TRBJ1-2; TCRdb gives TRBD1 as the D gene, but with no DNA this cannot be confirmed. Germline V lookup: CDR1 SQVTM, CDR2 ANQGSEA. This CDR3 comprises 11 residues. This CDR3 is CSAPSGVGYTF.

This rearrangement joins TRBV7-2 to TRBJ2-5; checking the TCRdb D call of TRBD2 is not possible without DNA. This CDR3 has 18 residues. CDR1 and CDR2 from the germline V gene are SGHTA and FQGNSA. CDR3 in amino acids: CASSLVVVLAGGMQTQYF.

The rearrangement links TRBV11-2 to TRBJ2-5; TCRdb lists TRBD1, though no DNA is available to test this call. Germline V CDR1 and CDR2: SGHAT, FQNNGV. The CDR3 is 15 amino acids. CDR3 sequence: CASRPPGRGGETQYF.

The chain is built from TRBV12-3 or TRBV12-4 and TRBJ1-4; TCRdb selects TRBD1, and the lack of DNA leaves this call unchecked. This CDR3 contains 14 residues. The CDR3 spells CASSLGGHPFRLFF.

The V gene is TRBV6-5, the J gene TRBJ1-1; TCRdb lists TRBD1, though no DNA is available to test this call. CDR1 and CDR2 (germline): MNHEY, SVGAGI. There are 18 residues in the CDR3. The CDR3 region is CASRRKGQVGGMNTEAFF.

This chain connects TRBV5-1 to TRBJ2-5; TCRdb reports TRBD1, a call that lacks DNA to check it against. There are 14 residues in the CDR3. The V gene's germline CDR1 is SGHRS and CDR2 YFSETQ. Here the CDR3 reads CASSLGKGSETQYF.

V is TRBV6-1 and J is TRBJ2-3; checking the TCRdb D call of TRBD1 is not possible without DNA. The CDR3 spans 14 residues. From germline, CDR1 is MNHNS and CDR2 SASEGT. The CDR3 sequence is CASCRGEEADTQYF.

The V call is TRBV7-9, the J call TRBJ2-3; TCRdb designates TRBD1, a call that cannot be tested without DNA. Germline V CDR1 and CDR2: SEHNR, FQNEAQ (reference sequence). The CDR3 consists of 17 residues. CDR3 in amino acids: CASSLTPGWQPTDTQYF.

CDR3 protein: CSATSTSGSGRDIQYF. This rearrangement joins TRBV20-1 to TRBJ2-4; the D call of TRBD2 rests on TCRdb alone, since no DNA is present to check it. CDR1 DFQATT and CDR2 SNEGSKA come from the germline V gene (reference sequence). The length of the CDR3 is 16 residues.

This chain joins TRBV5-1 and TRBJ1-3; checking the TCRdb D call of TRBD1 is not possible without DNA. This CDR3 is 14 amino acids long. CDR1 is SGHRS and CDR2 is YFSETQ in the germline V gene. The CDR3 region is CASRTTGAGNTIYF. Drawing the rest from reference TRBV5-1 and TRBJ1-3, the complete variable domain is KAGVTQTPRYLIKTRGQQVTLSCSPISGHRSVSWYQQTPGQGLQFLFEYFSETQRNKGNFPGRFSGRQFSNSRSEMNVSTLELGDSALYLCASRTTGAGNTIYFGEGSWLTVV.

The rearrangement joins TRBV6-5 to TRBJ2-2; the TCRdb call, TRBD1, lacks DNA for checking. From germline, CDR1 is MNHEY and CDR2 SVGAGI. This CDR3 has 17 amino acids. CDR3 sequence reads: CASNLRGGISNTGELFF.

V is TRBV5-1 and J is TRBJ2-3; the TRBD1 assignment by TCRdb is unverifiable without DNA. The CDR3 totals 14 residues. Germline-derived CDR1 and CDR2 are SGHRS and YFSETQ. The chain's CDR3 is CASSVPTATDTQYF.

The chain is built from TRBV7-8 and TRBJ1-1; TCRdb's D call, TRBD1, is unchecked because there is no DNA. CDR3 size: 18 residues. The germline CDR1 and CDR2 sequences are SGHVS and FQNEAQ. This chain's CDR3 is CASSLVNFFGAFSTEAFF.

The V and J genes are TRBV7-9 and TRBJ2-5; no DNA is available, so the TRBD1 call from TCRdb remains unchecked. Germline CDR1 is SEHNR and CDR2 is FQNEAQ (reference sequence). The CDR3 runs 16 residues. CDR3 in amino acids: CASSFGQGGGQETQYF.

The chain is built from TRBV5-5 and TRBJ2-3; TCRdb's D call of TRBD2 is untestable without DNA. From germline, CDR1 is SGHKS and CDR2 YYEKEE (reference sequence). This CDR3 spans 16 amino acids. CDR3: CASSLFGSGSTDTQYF.

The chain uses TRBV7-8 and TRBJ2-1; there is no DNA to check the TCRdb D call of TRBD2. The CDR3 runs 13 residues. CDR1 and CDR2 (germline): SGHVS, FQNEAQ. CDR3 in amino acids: CASSGPRGNEQFF.

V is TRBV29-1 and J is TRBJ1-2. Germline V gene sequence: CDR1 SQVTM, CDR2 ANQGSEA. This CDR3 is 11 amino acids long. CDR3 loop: CSVAEGNGYTF.

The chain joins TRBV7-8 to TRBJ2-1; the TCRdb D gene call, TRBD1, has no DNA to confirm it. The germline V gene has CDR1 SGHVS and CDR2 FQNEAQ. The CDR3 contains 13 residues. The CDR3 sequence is CASSTGQVNEQFF.

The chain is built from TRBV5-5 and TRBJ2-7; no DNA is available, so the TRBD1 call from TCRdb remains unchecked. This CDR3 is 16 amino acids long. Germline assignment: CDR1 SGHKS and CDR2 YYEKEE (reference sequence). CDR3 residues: CASSLIRGQASYEQYF.

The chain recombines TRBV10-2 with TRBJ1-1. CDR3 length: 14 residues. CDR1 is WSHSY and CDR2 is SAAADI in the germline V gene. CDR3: CASSAGTLTTEAFF.

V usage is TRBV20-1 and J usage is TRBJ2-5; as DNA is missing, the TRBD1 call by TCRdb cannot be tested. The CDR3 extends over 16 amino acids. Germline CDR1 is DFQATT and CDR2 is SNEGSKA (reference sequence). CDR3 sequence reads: CSARPSGTGNRETQYF.

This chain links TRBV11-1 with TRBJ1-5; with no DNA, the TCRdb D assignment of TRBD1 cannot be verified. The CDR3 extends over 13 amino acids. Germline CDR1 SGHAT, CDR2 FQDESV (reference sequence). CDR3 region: CASSLTGQGPQHF.

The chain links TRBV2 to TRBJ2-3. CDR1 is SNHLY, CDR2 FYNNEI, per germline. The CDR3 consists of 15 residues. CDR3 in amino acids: CASSESQHGTDTQYF.

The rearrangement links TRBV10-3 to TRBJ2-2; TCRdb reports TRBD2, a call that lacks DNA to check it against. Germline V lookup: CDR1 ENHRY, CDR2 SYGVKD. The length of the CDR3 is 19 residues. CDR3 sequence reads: CAISESGLAGERGTGELFF.